The T cell receptor beta chain described here comes from a study of a mutant IDH1 vaccine in newly diagnosed glioma. For the study at large: A 62.5% male, around 38% female split and a mean age of around 41 years characterized treated patients. Earlier therapy was either radiotherapy, temozolomide, or both, and most got both.

A remark on this clone: Its specificity is unknown.

There are 13 residues in the CDR3. Looked up from germline, CDR1 is SGHTA and CDR2 is FQGTGA. V lost 5 bases, J lost 8 bases, and 13 bases lay in between. Time point specified: week 11, during vaccination. Vaccination used 300 ug of mutant IDH1 20-mer peptide per dose, with topical imiquimod. The donor cohort comprised cases of new WHO grade 3 or 4 IDH1-mutant, ATRX-lost astrocytoma. This table comes from immunoSEQ multiplex PCR, and its TCRdb copy is limited to in-frame clones, with some not included. The table lists 95,000 to 120,000 clones, 75% to 90% of them singletons. The sample consisted of PBMCs, taken from a glioma patient whose treatment included an IDH1 peptide vaccine. This chain uses TRBV7-3 with TRBJ2-1, with D tentatively TRBD1 (6 bases). This sequence originates from a woman in her forties or fifties with glioma. The CDR3 spells CASSLTGFHEQFF. The CDR3 region has the DNA TGTGCCAGCAGCCTCACAGGGTTCCATGAGCAGTTCTTC.